This TCR beta chain was obtained from a study of beta chain features in type 1 diabetes. Looking at the study overall: Healthy donors resembled patients in age, gender and cell yields.

Of the isolated RNA, all was reverse transcribed, and so the sequenced material was expressed TCRB transcripts. For naive, central memory and regulatory T cell samples, reads averaged around 3.6 million. This table comes from immunoSEQ multiplex PCR, and its TCRdb copy is limited to in-frame clones, with some not included. The profile shows approximately 270,000 clones, more than 13% of them singletons. V lost 3 bases and J 3 bases, leaving 15 bases between the germline ends. The CDR3 consists of 15 residues. The germline CDR1 and CDR2 sequences are MDHEN and SYDVKM. A note on this clone: No antigen is known for it.

Notes on the study in general: Among patients, naive, central memory and Treg TCRB repertoires appeared more similar than among healthy donors. For Type 1 diabetes patients, all four CD4+ subsets carried TCRB CDR3s that were moderately but significantly shorter.

The J gene is TRBJ2-7, the V gene TRBV28; possible D gene TRBD2, 6 bases. The sequence was collected from a man aged 25-45 years with type 1 diabetes. Input material: naive CD4+ T cells from blood. The CDR3 here is CASSFVGTGGYEQYF. The CDR3 DNA reads TGTGCCAGCAGTTTTGTGGGGACTGGAGGCTACGAGCAGTACTTC.